These 27 T cell receptor beta chains came from one sample sequenced in a study of cytomegalovirus exposure and HLA in healthy donors. 13 Jbeta primers and 60 Vbeta primers were used for the PCR. Data came from immunoSEQ multiplex PCR; TCRdb stores just in-frame clones and leaves some out. The sample lists more than 95,000 clones; around three quarters were seen once. Source material: PBMCs. The origin of the receptors is a woman between 18 and 30 years old in good health and CMV-seropositive.

This chain uses TRBV27 with TRBJ2-7; a weak D match, TRBD1 (5 bases). The length of the CDR3 is 16 residues. V was shortened by 6 bases and J by 3 bases, with 21 bases between the two germline ends. Germline lookup yields CDR1 MNHEY and CDR2 SMNVEV (reference sequence). The CDR3 is CASRPGASIGVYEQYF. The DNA of the CDR3 is TGTGCCAGCAGACCCGGCGCCAGCATAGGGGTCTACGAGCAGTACTTC.

The rearrangement uses TRBV6-1 and TRBJ1-4; possibly TRBD1 for D (5 bases). This CDR3 spans 15 amino acids. Trimming left V 7 bases short and J 6 bases short, with 18 bases between. Per germline, CDR1 MNHNS and CDR2 SASEGT. The CDR3 protein is CASIRDGGVYEKLFF. The CDR3 DNA reads TGTGCCAGCATAAGGGACGGAGGGGTGTATGAAAAACTGTTTTTT.

The rearrangement joins TRBV18 to TRBJ1-1; TRBD1 agrees at 8 bases. The CDR3 runs to 14 residues. The junction had 3 bases not matched to a gene; V was cut back by 6 bases and J by 0 bases. Germline loops: CDR1 KGHSH, CDR2 LQKENI. The CDR3 reads CASSPTGVNTEAFF. The CDR3 DNA reads as TGTGCCAGCTCCCCGACAGGGGTGAACACTGAAGCTTTCTTT.

J is TRBJ2-7 and V is TRBV5-1; 7 bases are shared with TRBD2. J was trimmed by 2 bases and V by 3 bases; bases with no gene match: 5. Germline V lookup: CDR1 SGHRS, CDR2 YFSETQ. The CDR3 is 14 amino acids. CDR3 DNA sequence: TGCGCCAGCAGCTGGACGGGACTACCCTACGAGCAGTACTTC. It encodes CASSWTGLPYEQYF.

V gene TRBV30 combines with J gene TRBJ2-1; 9 nucleotides match TRBD1. The CDR3 is made up of 13 amino acids. The V gene end was trimmed by 4 bases and the J gene end by 7 bases; junction bases not matched to a gene: 5. Germline-derived CDR1 and CDR2 are GTSNPN and SVGIG (reference sequence). The CDR3 region is CAWNPGQGNEQFF. The CDR3 DNA reads as TGTGCCTGGAATCCGGGACAGGGTAATGAGCAGTTCTTC.

This chain joins TRBV30 and TRBJ1-5, with TRBD1 as a possible D gene (6 bases). The germline CDR1 and CDR2 sequences are GTSNPN and SVGIG (reference sequence). Trimming removed 0 bases from V and 5 bases from J, with 23 bases in between. The CDR3 is 18 residues long. CDR3 DNA: TGTGCCTGGAGTGTAGGGACAAAGGAGCTCCCAATGGATCAGCCCCAGCATTTT. This translates into CAWSVGTKELPMDQPQHF.

The chain couples TRBV5-4 to TRBJ2-1; TRBD2 matches 8 bases. The CDR3 totals 14 residues. Trimming at V came to 8 bases and at J to 3 bases, leaving 7 bases not matched to a gene. Per germline, CDR1 SGHNT and CDR2 YYREEE (reference sequence). This chain's CDR3 is CASELAGDYNEQFF. In nucleotides, the CDR3 is TGTGCCAGTGAGCTAGCGGGCGACTACAATGAGCAGTTCTTC.

The genes are TRBV6-1 and TRBJ1-5; 9 nucleotides agree with TRBD1. The CDR3 contains 16 residues. Germline CDR1 and CDR2: MNHNS and SASEGT. After removal of 4 bases from V and 1 base from J, the junction contained 5 bases not matched to a gene. CDR3 region: CASSAGQGVSNQPQHF. CDR3 nucleotides: TGTGCCAGCAGTGCGGGACAGGGAGTAAGCAATCAGCCCCAGCATTTT.

The rearrangement joins TRBV7-6 to TRBJ1-6; tentative D call: TRBD1 (5 bases). V gave up 4 bases and J gave up 9 bases, with 13 bases separating them. The V gene's germline CDR1 is SGHVS and CDR2 FNYEAQ. The CDR3 has 14 amino acids. The CDR3 loop reads CASSSVTGGSPLHF. The CDR3 DNA sequence: TGTGCCAGCAGCTCGGTCACAGGCGGTTCACCCCTCCACTTT.

This clone was seen only once. The rearrangement joins TRBV7-9 to TRBJ2-7, with 11 bases lining up with TRBD1. J was trimmed by 7 bases and V by 3 bases; bases with no gene match: 5. Looked up from germline, CDR1 is SEHNR and CDR2 is FQNEAQ (reference sequence). The CDR3 is 14 amino acids. The CDR3 loop is CASSFGQGAGEQYF. CDR3 coding DNA: TGTGCCAGCAGCTTTGGACAGGGGGCAGGGGAGCAGTACTTC.

The chain carries TRBV6-5 and TRBJ2-1; 8 nucleotides align to TRBD2. The CDR3 covers 15 residues. With V trimmed by 6 bases and J by 7 bases, 11 bases remained unmatched. Germline V gene data show CDR1 as MNHEY and CDR2 as SVGAGI. DNA for the CDR3: TGTGCCAGCAGCCCGGGACTAGGGCAAGATAATGAGCAGTTCTTC. Protein product: CASSPGLGQDNEQFF.

The V gene is TRBV7-2, the J gene TRBJ2-7, with 10 bases identical to TRBD2. Germline V CDR1 and CDR2: SGHTA, FQGNSA. The CDR3 contains 14 residues. After removal of 4 bases from V and 2 bases from J, the junction contained 2 bases not matched to a gene. The CDR3 spells CASSWTSGAYEQYF. The DNA for the CDR3 is TGTGCCAGCAGCTGGACTAGCGGTGCCTACGAGCAGTACTTC.

The chain is built from TRBV18 and TRBJ1-3; D gene unclear. The CDR3 length is 16 residues. The germline V gene has CDR1 KGHSH and CDR2 LQKENI. Trimming removed 2 bases from V and 0 bases from J, with 11 bases in between. In nucleotides, the CDR3 is TGTGCCAGCTCACCATCCGAGACGGGCTCTGGAAACACCATATATTTT. The encoded protein is CASSPSETGSGNTIYF.

This sequence joins TRBV19 and TRBJ2-2; TRBD1 might be the D (6 bases). V shed 6 bases and J shed 3 bases, with 14 bases lying between them. CDR1 LNHDA and CDR2 SQIVND come from the germline V gene (reference sequence). The length of the CDR3 is 15 residues. CDR3 residues: CASSQGQFDTGELFF. CDR3 nucleotide sequence: TGTGCCAGTAGCCAGGGGCAGTTTGACACCGGGGAGCTGTTTTTT.

V gene TRBV2 combines with J gene TRBJ1-4; 8 bases match TRBD1. The CDR3 consists of 15 residues. Trimming at V came to 4 bases and at J to 3 bases, leaving 4 bases not matched to a gene. The germline gives CDR1 SNHLY, CDR2 FYNNEI. For the CDR3, the DNA is TGTGCCAGCAGTGGACAGGGGTTCGCTAATGAAAAACTGTTTTTT. It specifies CASSGQGFANEKLFF.

This chain connects TRBV6-1 to TRBJ2-7; D unclear. Trimming took off 6 bases at V and 2 bases at J, with 11 bases between the two ends. The CDR3 spans 13 residues. CDR1 MNHNS and CDR2 SASEGT come from the germline V gene. CDR3 DNA: TGTGCCAGCAGATTGCACACACCCTACGAGCAGTACTTC. As protein: CASRLHTPYEQYF.

The CDR3 reads CASTTGSRTEAFF. The CDR3 DNA reads as TGTGCCAGTACTACAGGGAGTAGGACTGAAGCTTTCTTT. The V call is TRBV27, the J call TRBJ1-1, with D possibly matching TRBD1 (6 bases). Trimming took 9 bases from V and 5 from J, leaving 16 bases between them. The V gene's germline CDR1 is MNHEY and CDR2 SMNVEV (reference sequence). This CDR3 has 13 amino acids.

The gene calls are TRBV6-5 and TRBJ1-1; D unresolved. The CDR3 length is 14 residues. Trimming stripped 2 bases from V and 1 base from J, with 8 bases between. CDR1 is MNHEY, CDR2 SVGAGI, per germline. The CDR3 spells CASSYAAGNTEAFF. Here the CDR3 DNA reads TGTGCCAGCAGTTACGCCGCCGGGAACACTGAAGCTTTCTTT.

In its sample, this clone was seen a few times. This sequence joins TRBV6-1 and TRBJ2-2, with 8 bases lining up with TRBD1. Trimming at V came to 10 bases and at J to 3 bases, leaving 10 bases not matched to a gene. The CDR3 is 15 residues long. Germline CDR1 and CDR2: MNHNS and SASEGT. CDR3: CATPRGTGYTGELFF. CDR3 nucleotides: TGTGCCACCCCACGGGGGACAGGATACACCGGGGAGCTGTTTTTT.

This clone was counted only a few times. The chain combines TRBV7-6 with TRBJ2-3, with 15 bases matching TRBD2. Germline V gene sequence: CDR1 SGHVS, CDR2 FNYEAQ. The CDR3 has 14 residues. The junction had 7 bases not matched to a gene; V was cut back by 5 bases and J by 13 bases. CDR3 residues: CASSPGLAGGGEYF. CDR3 bases: TGTGCCAGCAGCCCTGGACTAGCGGGAGGGGGGGAGTATTTT.

The J gene is TRBJ2-7, the V gene TRBV5-1; 9 nucleotides match TRBD1. Unmatched junction bases numbered 5, after V lost 3 bases and J lost 4 bases. The CDR3 extends over 14 amino acids. Germline loops: CDR1 SGHRS, CDR2 YFSETQ. CDR3 bases: TGCGCCAGCAGCTCTCTGGACAGGGGTTACGAGCAGTACTTC. This codes for CASSSLDRGYEQYF.

This chain joins TRBV5-1 and TRBJ2-7, with a possible D match to TRBD1 (6 bases). This CDR3 is built from 14 residues. Germline V gene lookup returns CDR1 SGHRS and CDR2 YFSETQ. Trimming took 2 bases from V and 3 from J, leaving 12 bases between them. In DNA form, the CDR3 reads TGCGCCAGCAGCTTTACGACAGGCATCTACGAGCAGTACTTC. Amino acid sequence: CASSFTTGIYEQYF. The whole variable domain, remainder taken from reference TRBV5-1 and TRBJ2-7, is KAGVTQTPRYLIKTRGQQVTLSCSPISGHRSVSWYQQTPGQGLQFLFEYFSETQRNKGNFPGRFSGRQFSNSRSEMNVSTLELGDSALYLCASSFTTGIYEQYFGPGTRLTVT.

This clone was seen only a few times. The V call is TRBV7-6, the J call TRBJ1-3; no clear D. V lost 4 bases, J lost 7 bases, and 14 bases lay in between. Germline CDR1 SGHVS, CDR2 FNYEAQ. This CDR3 contains 14 residues. The CDR3 loop is CASSSTRPANTIYF. Here the CDR3 DNA reads TGTGCCAGCAGCTCGACAAGGCCGGCGAACACCATATATTTT.

The chain employs TRBV28 and TRBJ2-7, with 7 bases matching TRBD2. CDR1 is MDHEN and CDR2 is SYDVKM in the germline V gene. V shed 5 bases and J 3 bases; nucleotides not matched to a gene: 7. There are 14 residues in the CDR3. The chain's CDR3 is CASSGRAALYEQYF. DNA of the CDR3: TGTGCCAGCAGTGGGAGGGCGGCGCTCTACGAGCAGTACTTC.

This rearrangement joins TRBV30 to TRBJ2-3; 12 bases match TRBD2. Germline values: CDR1 GTSNPN, CDR2 SVGIG (reference sequence). Trimming removed 3 bases from V and 4 bases from J; junction bases left unmatched: 5. The CDR3 sequence is 15 residues long. In DNA, the CDR3 is TGTGCCTGGAGCGCGGGACTAGCGGGCGCAGATACGCAGTATTTT. This codes for CAWSAGLAGADTQYF.

This chain joins TRBV30 and TRBJ2-1; a possible D gene is TRBD2 (7 bases). CDR3 size: 13 residues. V was cut by 4 bases and J by 8 bases, with 15 bases left in between. Germline CDR1 is GTSNPN and CDR2 is SVGIG (reference sequence). CDR3 sequence reads: CAWTDGGAHEQFF. Written as DNA, the CDR3 is TGTGCCTGGACAGATGGGGGGGCACATGAGCAGTTCTTC. Full variable domain (remainder filled in from reference TRBV30 and TRBJ2-1): SQTIHQWPATLVQPVGSPLSLECTVEGTSNPNLYWYRQAAGRGLQLLFYSVGIGQISSEVPQNLSASRPQDRQFILSSKKLLLSDSGFYLCAWTDGGAHEQFFGPGTRLTVL.

This chain joins TRBV30 and TRBJ2-7, with 8 bases identical to TRBD2. V was pared by 4 bases and J by 2 bases, with 4 bases of the junction left unmatched. This CDR3 contains 13 residues. Germline V lookup: CDR1 GTSNPN, CDR2 SVGIG (reference sequence). CDR3 nucleotides: TGTGCCTGGAATGCGGGACTAGCCTACGAGCAGTACTTC. Encoded protein: CAWNAGLAYEQYF.